This TCR beta chain was retrieved from a study of regulatory dendritic cells for organ transplantation. Study-wide results and caveats: Memory CD8+ clonal expansion seemed more limited with regulatory than mature dendritic cells.

Allogeneic regulatory or mature dendritic cells were co-cultured for 5 days with CFSE-labeled sorted T cells at 1:10. Clones were sequenced by immunoSEQ multiplex PCR, and TCRdb holds only the in-frame ones, with some missing. In the table there are more than 10,000 clones, nearly 90% of which are singletons. A few counts support this clone. Its antigen is unidentified. This receptor was taken from a human donor in good health. The sample comprised naive CD8+ T cells from blood cultured with regulatory dendritic cells. Subset described: CD45RA+ naive T cells.

The chain's CDR3 is CASSLGESSGNTIYF. The DNA of the CDR3 is TGTGCCAGCAGCTTAGGGGAAAGCTCTGGAAACACCATATATTTT. The genes are TRBV11-2 and TRBJ1-3, with D uncertain. The CDR3 sequence is 15 residues long. V was shortened by 1 base and J by 0 bases, with 7 bases between the two germline ends. The germline V gene has CDR1 SGHAT and CDR2 FQNNGV.